The present T cell receptor beta chain was sequenced within a study of T cell repertoires in aging, cancer and after chemotherapy. TRB rearrangements spanning V, D and J were amplified using mixed TRB-A/B primers. TCRdb ran MiXCR on the multiplex PCR reads and lists one entry per CDR3 protein. This sample has some 4,300 distinct CDR3 sequences, with approximately 26% found just once. Germline assignment: CDR1 SGHDN and CDR2 FVKESK. This CDR3 has 16 residues. The V and J ends lost 4 bases and 6 bases respectively, with 22 bases between them. TCR beta rearrangements were amplified from peripheral blood genomic DNA.

This chain links TRBV14 with TRBJ2-7; either TRBD1 or TRBD2 may supply D (6 bases each). The sequenced sample was blood. The TCR sequence derives from a human donor with a blood cancer. CDR3 sequence reads: CASSRDKILGGGEQYF. The CDR3 DNA reads as TGTGCCAGCAGCCGGGACAAGATTCTCGGGGGCGGCGAGCAGTACTTC.